This T cell receptor (beta chain) was recorded in a study of CD8 T cells in ankylosing spondylitis. This CDR3 is built from 16 residues. CDR1 MDHEN and CDR2 SYDVKM come from the germline V gene. After removal of 6 bases from V and 0 bases from J, the junction contained 8 bases not matched to a gene. MiXCR was run by TCRdb on the 5' RACE reads, yielding one entry per CDR3 protein. The sample contains 25,000 to 30,000 distinct CDR3 sequences, 7.9% of which appear only once. This receptor was identified in a male donor with ankylosing spondylitis or in good health (not recorded which). The sequencing input was blood. The rearrangement links TRBV28 to TRBJ2-4; 7 positions match TRBD1. CDR3 coding DNA: TGTGCCAGCAGCCGTACAGGGGATTTAGCCAAAAACATTCAGTACTTC. This sequence encodes CASSRTGDLAKNIQYF.